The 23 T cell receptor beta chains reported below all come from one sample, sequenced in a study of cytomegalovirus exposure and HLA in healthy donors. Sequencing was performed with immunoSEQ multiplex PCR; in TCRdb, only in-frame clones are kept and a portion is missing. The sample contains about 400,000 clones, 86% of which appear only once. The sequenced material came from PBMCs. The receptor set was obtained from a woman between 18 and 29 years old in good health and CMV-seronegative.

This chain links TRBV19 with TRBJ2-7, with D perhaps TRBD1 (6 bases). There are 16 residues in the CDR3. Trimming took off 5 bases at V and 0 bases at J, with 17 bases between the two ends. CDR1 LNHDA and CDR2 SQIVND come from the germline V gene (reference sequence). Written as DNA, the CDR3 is TGTGCCAGTAGTTCTTCGCCCCGACAGGCCTCCTACGAGCAGTACTTC. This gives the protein CASSSSPRQASYEQYF.

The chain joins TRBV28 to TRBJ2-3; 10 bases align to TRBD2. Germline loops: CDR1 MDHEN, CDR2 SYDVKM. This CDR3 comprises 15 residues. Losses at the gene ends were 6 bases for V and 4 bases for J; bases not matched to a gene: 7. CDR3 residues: CASSLLAGVSDTQYF. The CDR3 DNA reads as TGTGCCAGCAGCCTTCTAGCGGGAGTGTCAGATACGCAGTATTTT.

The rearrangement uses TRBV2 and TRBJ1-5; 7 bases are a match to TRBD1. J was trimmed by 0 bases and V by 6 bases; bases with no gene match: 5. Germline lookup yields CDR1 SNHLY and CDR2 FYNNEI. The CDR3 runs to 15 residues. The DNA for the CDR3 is TGTGCCAGCAGCCCCGGGACAGATAGCAATCAGCCCCAGCATTTT. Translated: CASSPGTDSNQPQHF.

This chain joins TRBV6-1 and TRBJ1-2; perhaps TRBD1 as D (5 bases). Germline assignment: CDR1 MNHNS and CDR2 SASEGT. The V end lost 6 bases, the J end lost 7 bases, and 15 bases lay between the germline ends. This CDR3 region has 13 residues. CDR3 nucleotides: TGTGCCAGCAGCCCTGAGGGACTGTCTGGCTACACCTTC. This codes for CASSPEGLSGYTF.

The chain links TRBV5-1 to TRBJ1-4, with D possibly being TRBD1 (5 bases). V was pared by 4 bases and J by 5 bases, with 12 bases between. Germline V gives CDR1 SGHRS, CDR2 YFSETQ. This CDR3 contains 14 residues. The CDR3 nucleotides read TGCGCCAGCAGCGACGGACAAGCAAATGAAAAACTGTTTTTT. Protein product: CASSDGQANEKLFF.

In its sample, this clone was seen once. CDR3 bases: TGTGCCAGCAGCTTAGCTCTGGCAGGGGCCGGGGACACCATATATTTT. Residues: CASSLALAGAGDTIYF. The rearrangement uses TRBV7-6 and TRBJ1-3; tentatively, D is TRBD1 (6 bases). CDR3 length equals 16 residues. Germline V gives CDR1 SGHVS, CDR2 FNYEAQ. V was cut by 0 bases and J by 8 bases, with 17 bases left in between.

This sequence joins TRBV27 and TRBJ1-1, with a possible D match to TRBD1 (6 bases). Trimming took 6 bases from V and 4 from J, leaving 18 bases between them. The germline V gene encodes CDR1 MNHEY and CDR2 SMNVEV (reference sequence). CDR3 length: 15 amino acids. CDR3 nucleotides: TGTGCCAGCAGGGATTCAAGGGGGAGTATCACTGAAGCTTTCTTT. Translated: CASRDSRGSITEAFF.

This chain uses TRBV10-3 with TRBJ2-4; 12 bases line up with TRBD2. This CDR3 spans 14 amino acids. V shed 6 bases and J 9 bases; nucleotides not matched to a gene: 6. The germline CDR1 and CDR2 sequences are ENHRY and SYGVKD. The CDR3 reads CAIRPGLAGSIQYF. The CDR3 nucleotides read TGTGCCATCAGACCCGGACTAGCGGGGAGCATTCAGTACTTC.

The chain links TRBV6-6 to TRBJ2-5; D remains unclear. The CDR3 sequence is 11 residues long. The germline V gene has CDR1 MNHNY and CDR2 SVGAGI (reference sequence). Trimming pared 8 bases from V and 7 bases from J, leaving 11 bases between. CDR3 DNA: TGTGCCAGCGGGCAGGTGCGGACCCAGTACTTC. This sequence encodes CASGQVRTQYF.

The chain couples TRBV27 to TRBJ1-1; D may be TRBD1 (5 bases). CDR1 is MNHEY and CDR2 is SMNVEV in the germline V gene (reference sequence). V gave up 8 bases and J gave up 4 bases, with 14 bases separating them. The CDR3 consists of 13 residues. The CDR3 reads CASSYQGFTEAFF. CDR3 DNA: TGTGCCAGCTCTTACCAGGGTTTCACTGAAGCTTTCTTT.

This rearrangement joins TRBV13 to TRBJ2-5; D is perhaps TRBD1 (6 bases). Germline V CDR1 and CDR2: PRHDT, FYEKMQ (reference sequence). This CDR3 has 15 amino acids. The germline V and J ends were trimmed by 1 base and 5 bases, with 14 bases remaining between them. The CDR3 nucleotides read TGTGCCAGCAGCTTAGTGGGGGCAGGGCGGGAGACCCAGTACTTC. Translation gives CASSLVGAGRETQYF. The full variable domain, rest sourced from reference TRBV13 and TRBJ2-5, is AAGVIQSPRHLIKEKRETATLKCYPIPRHDTVYWYQQGPGQDPQFLISFYEKMQSDKGSIPDRFSAQQFSDYHSELNMSSLELGDSALYFCASSLVGAGRETQYFGPGTRLLVL.

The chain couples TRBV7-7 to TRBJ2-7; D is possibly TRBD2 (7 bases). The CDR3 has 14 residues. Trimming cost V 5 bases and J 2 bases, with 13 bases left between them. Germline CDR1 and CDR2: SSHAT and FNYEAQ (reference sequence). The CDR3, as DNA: TGTGCCAGCAGCCCAGGGGAGGGTCCCTACGAGCAGTACTTC. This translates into CASSPGEGPYEQYF.

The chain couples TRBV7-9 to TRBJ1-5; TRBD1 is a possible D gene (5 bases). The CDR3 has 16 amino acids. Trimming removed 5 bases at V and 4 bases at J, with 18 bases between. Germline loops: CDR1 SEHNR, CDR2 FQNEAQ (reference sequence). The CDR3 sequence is CASSPAGGAINQPQHF. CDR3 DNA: TGTGCCAGCAGCCCAGCAGGTGGGGCCATTAATCAGCCCCAGCATTTT.

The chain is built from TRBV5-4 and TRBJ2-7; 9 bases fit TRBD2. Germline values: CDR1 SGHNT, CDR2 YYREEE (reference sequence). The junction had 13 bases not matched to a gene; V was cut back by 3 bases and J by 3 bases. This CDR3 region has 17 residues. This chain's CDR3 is CASSSEGSGSSLYEQYF. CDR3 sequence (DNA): TGTGCCAGCAGCTCGGAAGGTAGCGGGAGCTCCCTCTACGAGCAGTACTTC.

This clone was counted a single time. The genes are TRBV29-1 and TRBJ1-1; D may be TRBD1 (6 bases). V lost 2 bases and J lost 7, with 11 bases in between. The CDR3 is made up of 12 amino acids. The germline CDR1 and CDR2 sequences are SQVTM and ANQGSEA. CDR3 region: CSVETGLGEAFF. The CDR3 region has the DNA TGCAGCGTTGAAACAGGGTTGGGTGAAGCTTTCTTT.

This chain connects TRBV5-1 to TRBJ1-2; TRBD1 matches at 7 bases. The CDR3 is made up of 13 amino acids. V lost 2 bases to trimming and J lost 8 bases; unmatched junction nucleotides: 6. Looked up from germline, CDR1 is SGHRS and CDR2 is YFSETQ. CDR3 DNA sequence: TGCGCCAGCAGCTTCACGACAGGGCAGGGCTACACCTTC. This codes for CASSFTTGQGYTF.

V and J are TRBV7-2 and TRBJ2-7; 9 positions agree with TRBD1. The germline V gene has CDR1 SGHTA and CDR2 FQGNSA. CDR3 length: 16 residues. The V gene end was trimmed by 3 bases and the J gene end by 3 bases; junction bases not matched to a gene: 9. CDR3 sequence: CASSLYTGGFFYEQYF. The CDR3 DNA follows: TGTGCCAGCAGCTTGTACACAGGGGGCTTTTTCTACGAGCAGTACTTC. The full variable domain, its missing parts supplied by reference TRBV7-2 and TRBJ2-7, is GAGVSQSPSNKVTEKGKDVELRCDPISGHTALYWYRQSLGQGLEFLIYFQGNSAPDKSGLPSDRFSAERTGGSVSTLTIQRTQQEDSAVYLCASSLYTGGFFYEQYFGPGTRLTVT.

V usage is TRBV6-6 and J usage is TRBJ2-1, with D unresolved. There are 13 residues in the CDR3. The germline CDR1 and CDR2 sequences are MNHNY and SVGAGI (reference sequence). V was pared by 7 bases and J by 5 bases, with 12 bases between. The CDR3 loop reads CASISVRHNEQFF. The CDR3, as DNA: TGTGCCAGCATATCTGTCAGGCACAATGAGCAGTTCTTC.

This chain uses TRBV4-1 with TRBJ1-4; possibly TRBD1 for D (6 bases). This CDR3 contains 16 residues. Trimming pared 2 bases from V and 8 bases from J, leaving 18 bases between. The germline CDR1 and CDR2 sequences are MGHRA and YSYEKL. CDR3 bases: TGCGCCAGCAGCCAAAGGGGGAGCAGGGGTGCGGAAAAACTGTTTTTT. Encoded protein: CASSQRGSRGAEKLFF.

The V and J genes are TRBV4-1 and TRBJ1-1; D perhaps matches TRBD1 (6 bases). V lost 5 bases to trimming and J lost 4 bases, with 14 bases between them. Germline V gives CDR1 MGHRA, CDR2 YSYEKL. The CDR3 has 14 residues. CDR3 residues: CASSKVQGTTEAFF. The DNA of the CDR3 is TGCGCCAGCAGCAAAGTTCAGGGGACCACTGAAGCTTTCTTT.

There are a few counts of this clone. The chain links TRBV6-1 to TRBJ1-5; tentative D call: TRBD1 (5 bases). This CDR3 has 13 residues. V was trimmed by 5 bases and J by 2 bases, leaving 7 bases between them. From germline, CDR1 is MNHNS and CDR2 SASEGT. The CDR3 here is CASSTTGNQPQHF. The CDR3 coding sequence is TGTGCCAGCAGTACGACAGGCAATCAGCCCCAGCATTTT.

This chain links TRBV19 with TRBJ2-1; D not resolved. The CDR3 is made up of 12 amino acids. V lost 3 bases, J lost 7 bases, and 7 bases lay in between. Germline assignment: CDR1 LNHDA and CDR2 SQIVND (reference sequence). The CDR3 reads CASSIPRNEQFF. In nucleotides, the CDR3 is TGTGCCAGTAGTATTCCGCGGAATGAGCAGTTCTTC.

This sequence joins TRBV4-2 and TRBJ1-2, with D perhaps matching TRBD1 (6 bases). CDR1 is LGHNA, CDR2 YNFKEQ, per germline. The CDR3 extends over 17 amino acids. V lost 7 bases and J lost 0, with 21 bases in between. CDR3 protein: CASNRQISTGPNYGYTF. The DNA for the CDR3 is TGTGCCAGCAACCGCCAAATTTCGACAGGCCCTAACTATGGCTACACCTTC.